The clone carrying this T cell receptor beta chain came up once. The J segment lost 3 bases and the V segment lost 4 bases, leaving 3 bases of the junction unmatched. From germline, CDR1 is KGHDR and CDR2 SFDVKD. This CDR3 is built from 16 residues. This entry comes from a study of blood T cell repertoires in COVID-19. Recruitment covered about two dozen US areas and drew participants whose ages spanned about 18 to 95 years. Participants' reported clinical history set cohort assignment. TCRdb's copy holds only in-frame clones and misses some; the assay was immunoSEQ multiplex PCR. In the table there are some 260,000 clones, about 89% of which are singletons.

This receptor was identified in a woman aged 18-29 years who had recovered from COVID-19. Sequenced sample: PBMCs or T cells enriched from blood (not recorded which). The chain couples TRBV24-1 to TRBJ2-1; 12 bases align to TRBD2. CDR3 amino acids: CATSDRLAGDYNEQFF. The CDR3 DNA reads TGTGCCACCAGTGACCGACTAGCGGGGGACTACAATGAGCAGTTCTTC.